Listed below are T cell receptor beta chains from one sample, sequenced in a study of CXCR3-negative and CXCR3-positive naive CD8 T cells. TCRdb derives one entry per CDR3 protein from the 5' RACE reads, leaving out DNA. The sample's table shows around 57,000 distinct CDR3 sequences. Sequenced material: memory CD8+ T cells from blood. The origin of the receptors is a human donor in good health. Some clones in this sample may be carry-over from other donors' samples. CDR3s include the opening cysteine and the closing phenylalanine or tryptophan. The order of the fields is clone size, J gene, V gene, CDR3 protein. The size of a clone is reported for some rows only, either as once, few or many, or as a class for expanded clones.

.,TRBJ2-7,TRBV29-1,CSVAVSAMGEQYF
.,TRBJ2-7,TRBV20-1,CSAREDLTYEQYF
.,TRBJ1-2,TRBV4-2,CASSQDYAGNYGYTF
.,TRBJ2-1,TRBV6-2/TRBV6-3,CASVGDSSYNEQFF
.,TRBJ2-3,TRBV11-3,CASSQAGRGASTDTQYF
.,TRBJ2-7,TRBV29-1,CSALTGAGEQYF
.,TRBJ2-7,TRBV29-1,CSVSPGLGHEQYF
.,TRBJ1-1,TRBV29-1,CSVELGAEAEAFF
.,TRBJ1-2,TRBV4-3,CASSQDLQGAYYGYTF
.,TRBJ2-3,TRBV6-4,CASSAGSTDTQYF
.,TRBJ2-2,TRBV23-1,CASSQPVDSRAGELFF
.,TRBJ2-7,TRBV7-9,CASSLPNSYEQYF
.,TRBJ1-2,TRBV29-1,CSVEAGEEGYTF
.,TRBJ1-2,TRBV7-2,CASSDGALGYGYTF
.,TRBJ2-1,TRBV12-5,CASGMTSGGLSYNEQFF
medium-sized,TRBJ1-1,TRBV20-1,CSARQGDTEAFF
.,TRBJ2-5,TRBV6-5,CASRELPGLQETQYF
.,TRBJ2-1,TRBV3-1,CASSHGSGPVMGQFF
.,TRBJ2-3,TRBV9,CASSSWGTDTQYF
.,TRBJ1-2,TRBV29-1,CSGEGRNGYTF